Sequencing of this T cell receptor (beta chain) was carried out in a study of T cell responses to AZD1222 COVID-19 vaccine. Study-wide results and limits: Increases in Spike-specific TCR breadth and depth were seen after two AZD1222 doses. Repertoires in all cases were sampled only once the peak T cell response had passed. Targeting of unmutated variant regions was reportedly seen in nearly half of spike-specific TCRs. Donor demographics were predominantly white British with a female majority; clonal diversity may be underestimated.

In germline, CDR1 is SGDLS, CDR2 YYNGEE. Trimming removed 3 bases from V and 4 bases from J; junction bases left unmatched: 7. The CDR3 spans 16 residues. Sequencing was performed with immunoSEQ multiplex PCR; in TCRdb, only in-frame clones are kept and a portion is missing. In the table there are about 160,000 clones, about 91% of which are singletons. Only one count was recorded for this clone. The antigen remains undetermined. This rearrangement joins TRBV9 to TRBJ1-2; 12 nucleotides match TRBD1. The sample here was peripheral blood, taken on day 0 of MenACWY control vaccination. The sequence derives from an adult in good health. This CDR3 reads CASSASGTGGPYGYTF. CDR3 sequence (DNA): TGTGCCAGCAGCGCCTCCGGGACAGGGGGCCCCTATGGCTACACCTTC. Full variable domain (missing parts from reference TRBV9 and TRBJ1-2): DSGVTQTPKHLITATGQRVTLRCSPRSGDLSVYWYQQSLDQGLQFLIQYYNGEERAKGNILERFSAQQFPDLHSELNLSSLELGDSALYFCASSASGTGGPYGYTFGSGTRLTVV.